Each of the 17 T cell receptor beta chains below was sequenced from the same sample in a study of Graves' ophthalmopathy and Graves' hyperthyroidism. Beta-chain TCR CDR3 regions were amplified from RNA transcripts. First-round RT-PCR employed HTBI primers, with a second-round multiplex PCR after it. TCRdb redid the calling of the multiplex PCR reads with MiXCR, one entry per CDR3 protein. Here the sample spans 500,000 to 700,000 distinct CDR3 sequences, about 40% being singletons. Source material: peripheral blood or thyroid tissue (not recorded which). These receptors were taken from an adult man with Graves' hyperthyroidism.

This clonotype came up many times. The chain combines TRBV2 with TRBJ1-2; a possible D gene is TRBD1 (5 bases). This CDR3 is built from 13 residues. Germline CDR1 is SNHLY and CDR2 is FYNNEI. The ends were cut back, 7 bases at V and 4 bases at J, with 13 bases in the middle. CDR3 sequence (DNA): TGTGCCAGCAATCAGGGCTATAGCTATGGCTACACCTTC. Amino acids: CASNQGYSYGYTF.

This clonotype has only one observation. The chain carries TRBV29-1 and TRBJ2-7, with TRBD1 identical over 7 bases. Trimming cost V 4 bases and J 5 bases; bases outside gene matches: 8. CDR3 size: 13 residues. Germline V gene lookup returns CDR1 SQVTM and CDR2 ANQGSEA. CDR3 sequence: CSVVGRGFHEQYF. CDR3 in DNA: TGCAGCGTTGTCGGCAGGGGGTTCCACGAGCAGTACTTC.

This clonotype was seen just once. One end of the junction varies from germline; a read error may be responsible. The J gene is TRBJ1-1, the V gene TRBV10-3; 8 bases are shared with TRBD1. The CDR3 has 12 residues. Germline V gene lookup returns CDR1 ENHRY and CDR2 SYGVKD. In nucleotides, the CDR3 is TGTGCCGTCAGGGACAGGAACACTGAAGCTTTGTTT. Encoded protein: CAVRDRNTEALF.

In its sample, this clonotype was seen many times. The chain employs TRBV6-5 and TRBJ1-1; D remains ambiguous. The CDR3 is 14 residues long. Trimming stripped 6 bases from V and 0 bases from J, with 11 bases between. Germline-derived CDR1 and CDR2 are MNHEY and SVGAGI. CDR3 protein: CASRKDRLNTEAFF. Written as DNA, the CDR3 is TGTGCCAGCAGAAAGGACCGACTGAACACTGAAGCTTTCTTT.

The V and J genes are TRBV7-6 and TRBJ2-7; 8 positions agree with TRBD1. V shed 5 bases and J 4 bases; nucleotides not matched to a gene: 7. In germline, CDR1 is SGHVS, CDR2 FNYEAQ. The CDR3 runs to 14 residues. The CDR3 DNA sequence: TGTGCCAGCAGCCATAGTCAGGGGGCTTACGAGCAGTACTTC. Translating it yields CASSHSQGAYEQYF.

The chain recombines TRBV7-3 with TRBJ2-2, with TRBD2 matching over 8 bases. CDR1 is SGHTA, CDR2 FQGTGA, per germline. CDR3 length: 18 residues. V was clipped by 5 bases and J by 3 bases; unmatched bases: 14. The CDR3 DNA follows: TGTGCCAGCAGCCCCCCCCCGGAGGAGCGGGGGTACACCGGGGAGCTGTTTTTT. Residues: CASSPPPEERGYTGELFF.

There are many counts of this clonotype. This sequence joins TRBV24-1 and TRBJ1-1; TRBD1 matches at 8 bases. The V gene's germline CDR1 is KGHDR and CDR2 SFDVKD. V lost 4 bases and J lost 10; bases outside the gene matches: 4. The CDR3 spans 12 residues. The CDR3 loop reads CATSERTGRAFF. The CDR3 nucleotides read TGTGCCACCAGTGAACGGACAGGGAGAGCTTTCTTT.

This chain links TRBV7-9 with TRBJ2-7; 12 bases fit TRBD1. The J call may be wrong; the DNA end is better matched by TRBJ2-1. The CDR3 has 16 amino acids. Germline V CDR1 and CDR2: SEHNR, FQNEAQ (reference sequence). In DNA, the CDR3 is TGTGCCAGCATCCCAAGGGGACAGGGGGCTGACAATGAGCAGTTCTTC. This sequence encodes CASIPRGQGADNEQFF.

The table lists this clonotype with a few counts. V is TRBV20-1 and J is TRBJ2-2; 8 nucleotides align to TRBD2. The germline gives CDR1 DFQATT, CDR2 SNEGSKA (reference sequence). Losses at the gene ends were 0 bases for V and 5 bases for J; bases not matched to a gene: 8. This CDR3 contains 16 residues. CDR3 DNA sequence: TGCAGTGCTAGAGATCTCGGGAGGGAGGGGACCGGGGAGCTGTTTTTT. Translated: CSARDLGREGTGELFF.

This clonotype was detected ten times or more. The chain employs TRBV6-1 and TRBJ1-2, with a tentative D call TRBD1 (5 bases). The CDR3 covers 14 residues. Germline V CDR1 and CDR2: MNHNS, SASEGT. V lost 1 base, J lost 3 bases, and 9 bases lay in between. The CDR3 region has the DNA TGTGCCAGCAGTGAAGGGTCCAGGGACTATGGCTACACCTTC. Residues: CASSEGSRDYGYTF.

V usage is TRBV7-2 and J usage is TRBJ2-7; weak D call: TRBD2 (5 bases). In germline, CDR1 is SGHTA, CDR2 FQGNSA. The V end was cut by 1 base, the J end by 0 bases, with 13 bases between. The CDR3 has 16 residues. CDR3 loop: CASSLGPRGGSYEQYF. DNA for the CDR3: TGTGCCAGCAGCTTAGGGCCGAGAGGAGGCTCCTACGAGCAGTACTTC.

This clonotype showed up just a few times. CDR3 DNA sequence: TGCAGTGCTCGTACCCCGGGACAGGGGAACGAGCAGTACTTC. The encoded protein is CSARTPGQGNEQYF. This rearrangement joins TRBV20-1 to TRBJ2-7; 10 bases align to TRBD1. Looked up from germline, CDR1 is DFQATT and CDR2 is SNEGSKA (reference sequence). This CDR3 is built from 14 residues. The ends lost 5 bases at V and 5 bases at J; junction bases unmatched: 9.

This clonotype was seen ten or more times. This chain uses TRBV2 with TRBJ1-2, with 7 bases identical to TRBD1. The CDR3 covers 13 residues. The ends lost 5 bases at V and 4 bases at J; junction bases unmatched: 4. Germline V gene lookup returns CDR1 SNHLY and CDR2 FYNNEI. The CDR3 protein is CASSPQGSYGYTF. CDR3 sequence (DNA): TGTGCCAGCAGTCCACAGGGGTCCTATGGCTACACCTTC.

As regards this clonotype: A read error is possible here, since a much larger clone lies one base away. The missing conserved phenylalanine or tryptophan at the end of this CDR3 makes a read error likely. The chain joins TRBV10-3 to TRBJ1-1; 8 positions match TRBD1. In germline, CDR1 is ENHRY, CDR2 SYGVKD. CDR3 length equals 13 residues. Here the CDR3 reads CASSVGRGREAFL. Here the CDR3 DNA reads TGTGCCAGCAGTGTGGGCAGGGGGCGTGAAGCTTTCCTT.

This clonotype was picked up many times. The chain recombines TRBV12-3 or TRBV12-4 with TRBJ1-5; a weak D match, TRBD1 (5 bases). With 2 bases removed from V and 4 bases from J, the gap between germline ends came to 12 bases. The CDR3 length is 15 residues. The DNA of the CDR3 is TGTGCCAGCAGTTTATTTGGAGGGGAAAATCAGCCCCAGCATTTT. This gives the protein CASSLFGGENQPQHF.

A few counts support this clonotype. The V and J genes are TRBV5-6 and TRBJ1-1; 8 bases are shared with TRBD1. The CDR3 has 16 residues. Germline lookup yields CDR1 SGHDT and CDR2 YYEEEE. With V trimmed by 0 bases and J by 1 base, 5 bases remained unmatched. The CDR3 loop is CASSLAAGTGNTEAFF. CDR3 bases: TGTGCCAGCAGCTTGGCCGCCGGGACAGGGAACACTGAAGCTTTCTTT. Full variable domain (outside the CDR3, taken from reference TRBV5-6 and TRBJ1-1): DAGVTQSPTHLIKTRGQQVTLRCSPKSGHDTVSWYQQALGQGPQFIFQYYEEEERQRGNFPDRFSGHQFPNYSSELNVNALLLGDSALYLCASSLAAGTGNTEAFFGQGTRLTVV.

The CDR3 spells CASSLGRGGSGEQYF. The CDR3 nucleotides are TGTGCCAGCAGCCTCGGCCGCGGGGGCAGCGGGGAGCAGTACTTC. The V and J genes are TRBV7-2 and TRBJ2-7, with a tentative D call TRBD2 (7 bases). The germline V and J ends were trimmed by 5 bases and 7 bases, with 21 bases remaining between them. The V gene's germline CDR1 is SGHTA and CDR2 FQGNSA. The CDR3 has 15 residues.